This TCR beta chain was observed in a study of vaccination effects on CD4 cells after COVID-19. Study results and limitations: From healthy vaccinees, only 1 of 255 vaccine-induced clones also reacted to common cold coronaviruses.

A note on this clone: The antigen is undetermined.

Sequencing used immunoSEQ multiplex PCR; TCRdb keeps in-frame clones, though not all of them. The sample comprises tens of thousands of clones, 75% to 85% of which are singletons, and 1.2% rests with the top ten. Antigen-specific CD4+ T cells expanded by the ViraFEST assay with viral peptide pools were then sequenced. Between days 9 and 10 of culture, CD4+ T cells were separated out. Two-dose vaccination with either BNT162b2 or mRNA-1273 was given to the participants. This CDR3 has 13 residues. The V end lost 1 base, the J end lost 1 base, and 2 bases lay between the germline ends. Germline CDR1 is SGHTA and CDR2 is FQGNSA.

This TCR derives from a human donor who received a COVID-19 vaccine. The chain joins TRBV7-2 to TRBJ1-5; D uncertain. The input for sequencing was CD4+ T cells from PBMCs cultured with HCoV-229E spike peptides, taken after COVID-19 vaccination. CDR3 DNA: TGTGCCAGCAGCTTAGTAAGCAATCAGCCCCAGCATTTT. It is translated as CASSLVSNQPQHF.